This TCR beta chain comes out of a study of shared clonotypes between healthy human individuals. TCRdb's table, derived via immunoSEQ multiplex PCR, lists solely in-frame clones and lacks some. The sample contains just over 2,000,000 clones, 95% of which appear only once. Sequencing was carried out using naive CD4+ T cells sorted from blood. The subset here: CD45RA+ positively selected. The source is a young man in good health.

CDR3 amino acids: CAWGVGTSGRQETQYF. The CDR3 nucleotides are TGTGCCTGGGGGGTCGGGACTAGCGGGCGTCAAGAGACCCAGTACTTC. This chain connects TRBV30 to TRBJ2-5; 12 bases agree with TRBD2. V shed 5 bases, J shed 2 bases, and the junction held 9 bases outside the gene matches. The CDR3 is 16 residues long. Germline CDR1 is GTSNPN and CDR2 is SVGIG (reference sequence).